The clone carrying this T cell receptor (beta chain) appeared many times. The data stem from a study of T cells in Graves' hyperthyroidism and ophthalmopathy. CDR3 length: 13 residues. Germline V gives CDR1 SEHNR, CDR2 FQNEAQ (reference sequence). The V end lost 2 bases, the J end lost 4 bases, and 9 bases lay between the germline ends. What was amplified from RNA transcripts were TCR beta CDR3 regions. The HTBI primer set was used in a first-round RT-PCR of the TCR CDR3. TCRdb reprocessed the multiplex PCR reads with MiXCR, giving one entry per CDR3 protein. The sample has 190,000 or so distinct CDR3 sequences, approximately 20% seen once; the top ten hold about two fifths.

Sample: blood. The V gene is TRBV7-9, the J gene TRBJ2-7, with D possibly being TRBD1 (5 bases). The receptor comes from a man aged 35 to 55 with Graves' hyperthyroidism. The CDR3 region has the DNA TGTGCCAGCAGCTTACCAGGGTTTTACGAGCAGTACTTC. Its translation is CASSLPGFYEQYF.